The clone carrying this T cell receptor beta chain was observed once. The antigen remains unidentified. This entry comes from a study of cytomegalovirus exposure and HLA in healthy donors. The study's findings and limits: Earlier analysis found most TCR beta V segments productive about 87% or about 30% of the time.

V gave up 0 bases and J gave up 6 bases; unmatched junction bases: 5. The CDR3 contains 14 residues. Germline CDR1 SGHRS, CDR2 YFSETQ. Amplification used 60 Vbeta primers and 13 Jbeta primers. The assay was immunoSEQ multiplex PCR, and TCRdb's table has in-frame clones only and misses some. Here the sample spans 120,000 or so clones, 60% to 75% being singletons. The clonotype comes from a woman in her 50s in good health and CMV-seropositive. The sequencing input was PBMCs. This sequence joins TRBV5-1 and TRBJ1-1; 7 nucleotides match TRBD1. As DNA, the CDR3 is TGCGCCAGCAGCTTGGCCCAAGGGGGCCCTGAAGCTTTCTTT. Translation gives CASSLAQGGPEAFF.